This T cell receptor beta chain derives from a study of CXCR3-negative and CXCR3-positive naive CD8 T cells (dated by TCRdb to the late 2010s). Regarding the complete study: About 150 million TRB reads were obtained in total, roughly 1.5 +/- 0.3 million reads per library. Diversity and physicochemical repertoire analyses were performed on some eleven donors pooled from two independent experiments. For the TRBV-TRBJ cluster analysis, the naive subsets came from about five donors, while the memory cells came from 3 donors.

Each CD8+ T cell subset was flow-sorted in triplicate, with roughly 310,000 cells per subset placed directly into RLT lysis buffer. To exclude memory contaminants, naive CD8+ T cells were stringently defined as CD45RO-CCR7+CD27+CD95-. Peripheral blood mononuclear cells were isolated from buffy coats by standard density gradient centrifugation. Naive CXCR3-negative and CXCR3-positive CD8+ T cells were flow-sorted using a FACSAria III. An RNeasy Mini Kit was used to extract total RNA from the sorted cells. The research as a whole found: Both naive subsets had comparably high repertoire diversity, while memory CD8+ T cells had much lower repertoire diversity. Freshly isolated PBMCs were used for most assays because CXCR3 expression went down partially after cryopreservation. Surface CD5, linked to self-reactivity in mice, was comparable between naive subsets; TCR interaction strength was therefore also inferred from TRB CDR3 physicochemical properties. Compared with CXCR3-negative naive cells, CXCR3-positive naive cells had TRB CDR3s with higher hydrophobicity (lower Kidera factor 4), lower energy, and higher strength and volume indices. TRBV-TRBJ usage was similar between naive CXCR3-negative and CXCR3-positive cells from the same donor, while memory cells showed distinct patterns.

Taken from the germline V gene, the CDR1 and CDR2 loops are ENHRY and SYGVKD. The CDR3, from cysteine to phenylalanine, totals 14 residues. No DNA sequence was recorded. Regarding this clonotype: Its antigen is unknown.

TCRdb shows the sequencer as NextSeq 550. The Human TCR Profiling Kit (MiLaboratory) was used to make UMI-labeled 5' RACE TRB cDNA libraries. The full amount of extracted RNA was used for cDNA synthesis, and the full amount of resulting cDNA was used for PCR amplification. Libraries were prepared in parallel using an identical number of PCR cycles. The original methods were these. MIGEC and MiXCR extracted about 50,000 +/- 10,000 unique UMI-labeled TRB cDNA molecules per library, requiring at least two reads per UMI. On average, each library contained about 40,000 +/- 10,000 functional in-frame TRB CDR3 nucleotide clonotypes without stop codons. After each sample was downsampled to 5000 UMI-labeled TRB molecules, VDJtools was used to calculate diversity metrics such as normalized Shannon-Wiener and Chao1. VDJtools was used to calculate clonotype-size-weighted physicochemical properties of the central five CDR3 residues, namely interaction energy, strength, volume and Kidera factor 4. Each CDR3 protein sequence appears as one entry after TCRdb reprocessed the reads, and no DNA is included. These V and J calls originate from TCRdb's pipeline instead of the authors' own analysis. This sample's listing comprises over 45,000 distinct CDR3 sequences. The ten largest account for 0.4% to 0.5% of the sample.

The chain is encoded by TRBV10-3 joined to TRBJ1-3; TCRdb's D call, TRBD1, is unchecked because there is no DNA. The sequence was collected from a human donor in good health. Some clones in this sample may be carry-over from other donors' samples. Material: naive CXCR3- CD8+ T cells from blood. The cell subset or site label of this sample denotes: CD45RO-CCR7+CD27+CD95- naive CD8+ T cells lacking CXCR3 (TNR3-). The CDR3 protein sequence reads: CAIRSGALGNTIYF.